The rows below give T cell receptor beta chains drawn from one sample of a study of blood T cells in healthy people across ages. Using its own MiXCR run on the 5' RACE reads, TCRdb lists one record per CDR3 protein. The table lists 1 million or so distinct CDR3 sequences, about 23% of them singletons. These sequences were also reported in another study, on T cells of mothers and their children.

The specimen was blood. The receptors shown here come from a girl aged 2 to 10 in good health. Each CDR3 is given with its conserved first and last residue. The D gene is left open where the match is weak. Clone sizes are given selectively: once, few, many, or a class where the clone is expanded.

J gene	D gene	clone size	V gene	CDR3 protein	CDR3 DNA
TRBJ2-1	.	few	TRBV4-3	CASSQEREPKYNEQFF	TGCGCCAGCAGCCAAGAAAGGGAGCCTAAGTACAATGAGCAGTTCTTC
TRBJ2-2	TRBD2	few	TRBV5-1	CASTMVSSGGQPNTGELFF	TGCGCCAGCACTATGGTGTCTAGCGGGGGGCAACCTAACACCGGGGAGCTGTTTTTT
TRBJ2-7	TRBD2	.	TRBV20-1	CSASVPGLAGDEQYF	TGCAGTGCTAGCGTCCCCGGACTAGCGGGAGACGAGCAGTACTTC
TRBJ2-3	.	.	TRBV12-3/TRBV12-4	CASSRTVKMDTQYF	TGTGCCAGCAGCCGGACAGTCAAGATGGATACGCAGTATTTT
TRBJ2-7	TRBD2	few	TRBV6-5	CASTHGGDNEQYF	TGTGCCAGCACCCACGGGGGGGACAATGAGCAGTACTTC
TRBJ2-5	.	.	TRBV7-2	CASSRDSGTQYF	TGTGCCAGCAGCCGGGACTCGGGGACCCAGTACTTC
TRBJ1-2	.	once	TRBV28	CAIEGGFNYGYTF	TGTGCCATCGAGGGGGGTTTTAACTATGGCTACACCTTC
TRBJ2-1	.	.	TRBV7-3	CASSLLGEPYNEQFF	TGTGCCAGCAGCTTACTCGGGGAGCCCTACAATGAGCAGTTCTTC
TRBJ1-2	.	.	TRBV29-1	CSVAALTKANYGYTF	TGCAGCGTTGCCGCTTTGACCAAAGCTAACTATGGCTACACCTTC
TRBJ1-6	TRBD1	once	TRBV20-1	CSARTGGSPLHF	TGCAGTGCTAGGACAGGGGGTTCACCCCTCCACTTT
TRBJ2-3	.	few	TRBV4-1	CASSQGGIGGGTDTQYF	TGCGCCAGCAGCCAAGGAGGGATTGGGGGCGGCACAGATACGCAGTATTTT
TRBJ2-3	.	.	TRBV7-6	CASSLRPPTASPQYF	TGTGCCAGCAGCTTAAGGCCTCCGACGGCGAGTCCGCAGTATTTT
TRBJ2-7	.	once	TRBV2	CASSELWGTEQYF	TGTGCCAGCAGTGAACTTTGGGGAACCGAGCAGTACTTC
TRBJ2-5	.	few	TRBV21-1	CASSARGAREETQYF	TGTGCCAGCAGCGCCAGGGGCGCGAGAGAAGAGACCCAGTACTTC
TRBJ2-5	.	.	TRBV12-3/TRBV12-4	CASSWGDKRQETQYF	TGTGCCAGCAGCTGGGGGGACAAACGACAAGAGACCCAGTACTTC
TRBJ2-5	TRBD2	.	TRBV5-1	CASSWVPLAGGQETQYF	TGCGCCAGCAGCTGGGTTCCGTTAGCGGGGGGCCAAGAGACCCAGTACTTC
TRBJ2-5	.	.	TRBV27	CASSFSGPPQETQYF	TGTGCCAGCAGTTTCTCGGGCCCCCCCCAAGAGACCCAGTACTTC
TRBJ2-7	.	many	TRBV4-1	CASSQAPSVPYEQYF	TGCGCCAGCAGCCAAGCTCCTTCCGTTCCCTACGAGCAGTACTTC
TRBJ1-1	.	.	TRBV6-2/TRBV6-3	CASSYTPIIIRGPEAFF	TGTGCCAGCAGTTACACACCCATAATAATTCGTGGTCCTGAAGCTTTCTTT
TRBJ1-3	TRBD1	once	TRBV12-3/TRBV12-4	CASSPYLTGTAGNTIYF	TGTGCCAGCAGTCCCTACCTAACCGGGACAGCCGGAAACACCATATATTTT
TRBJ1-1	.	few	TRBV7-3	CASSPGGGITEAFF	TGTGCCAGCAGCCCCGGAGGGGGAATCACTGAAGCTTTCTTT
TRBJ2-4	.	.	TRBV11-3	CASSLTQLAKNIQYF	TGTGCCAGCAGCTTAACCCAACTAGCCAAAAACATTCAGTACTTC
TRBJ2-2	.	few	TRBV7-2	CAGSQGYTGELFF	TGTGCCGGCAGCCAAGGTTATACCGGGGAGCTGTTTTTT
TRBJ2-5	.	few	TRBV7-9	CASSLREEETQYF	TGTGCCAGCAGCTTAAGGGAGGAAGAGACCCAGTACTTC
TRBJ2-7	.	few	TRBV7-6	CASSLEPANEQYF	TGTGCCAGCAGCTTGGAGCCGGCGAACGAGCAGTACTTC
TRBJ2-7	.	few	TRBV25-1	CASSLTGNRYEQYF	TGTGCCAGCAGCCTCACAGGGAATAGGTACGAGCAGTACTTC
TRBJ2-5	.	.	TRBV19	CASSTRATTKGSQYF	TGTGCCAGCAGTACCCGGGCGACAACCAAAGGATCCCAGTACTTC
TRBJ1-6	.	once	TRBV7-3	CASSLGPGPYNSPLHF	TGTGCCAGCAGCTTAGGTCCAGGACCCTATAATTCACCCCTCCACTTT
TRBJ2-7	.	.	TRBV4-1	CASSQVGLEFNYEQYF	TGCGCCAGCAGCCAAGTCGGTCTTGAGTTTAACTACGAGCAGTACTTC
TRBJ2-1	.	few	TRBV11-2	CASSFDSSWGNEQFF	TGTGCCAGCAGCTTCGATTCTAGCTGGGGTAATGAGCAGTTCTTC
TRBJ2-5	TRBD1	few	TRBV7-9	CAGQGAGETQYF	TGTGCCGGTCAGGGGGCCGGGGAGACCCAGTACTTC
TRBJ2-1	.	few	TRBV20-1	CSATTGTKGNEQFF	TGCAGTGCAACCACCGGGACCAAGGGCAATGAGCAGTTCTTC
TRBJ2-7	.	.	TRBV6-2/TRBV6-3	CASSYSMAYEQYF	TGTGCCAGCAGTTACTCGATGGCATACGAGCAGTACTTC
TRBJ2-1	.	few	TRBV6-1	CASSGLHEQFF	TGTGCCAGCAGTGGGTTGCATGAGCAGTTCTTC
TRBJ1-1	TRBD1	.	TRBV12-3/TRBV12-4	CASSADRGVTEAFF	TGTGCCAGCAGTGCTGACAGGGGGGTCACTGAAGCTTTCTTT
TRBJ2-1	TRBD2	few	TRBV20-1	CSARTSLVNEQFF	TGCAGTGCCCGGACTAGCCTGGTAAATGAGCAGTTCTTC
TRBJ1-2	TRBD1	.	TRBV29-1	CSVDLTGGTRGSGYTF	TGCAGCGTTGACTTGACAGGGGGGACGAGGGGATCTGGCTACACCTTC
TRBJ2-1	.	.	TRBV11-1	CASCHRGPKGDEQFF	TGTGCCAGCTGCCATCGGGGCCCTAAGGGCGATGAGCAGTTCTTC
TRBJ2-7	TRBD1	.	TRBV29-1	CSVPTRWTGNSYEQYF	TGCAGCGTTCCAACTCGGTGGACAGGCAACTCCTACGAGCAGTACTTC